The 19 T cell receptor beta chains presented below share a single source sample, sequenced in a study of a mutant IDH1 vaccine in newly diagnosed glioma. Their recognized antigens are unknown. Generated by immunoSEQ multiplex PCR, the TCRdb table keeps only in-frame clones and is missing some. The sample lists 84,000 or so clones, over 75% occurring once. Time point indicated: week 47, end of study. Topical imiquimod was applied with each vaccine dose, which held 300 ug of mutant IDH1 20-mer peptide. Source: PBMCs, taken from a glioma patient whose treatment included an IDH1 peptide vaccine. Every receptor here comes from a man aged 40-55 years with glioma.

The V call is TRBV7-9, the J call TRBJ1-4; 7 nucleotides agree with TRBD1. There are 15 residues in the CDR3. From germline, CDR1 is SEHNR and CDR2 FQNEAQ (reference sequence). J was trimmed by 8 bases and V by 0 bases; bases with no gene match: 6. CDR3 sequence (DNA): TGTGCCAGCAGCTTAGCTGGGACAGTGGGGGAAAAACTGTTTTTT. Its translation is CASSLAGTVGEKLFF.

The J gene is TRBJ2-1, the V gene TRBV7-3; D might be TRBD2 (6 bases). The V and J ends lost 4 bases and 7 bases respectively, with 8 bases between them. Germline values: CDR1 SGHTA, CDR2 FQGTGA. The CDR3 totals 12 residues. CDR3 residues: CASSYSGNEQFF. The CDR3 DNA sequence: TGTGCCAGCAGCTACAGCGGGAATGAGCAGTTCTTC.

This chain links TRBV11-2 with TRBJ1-4; D remains ambiguous. The CDR3 has 13 amino acids. The V gene lost 0 bases and the J gene lost 13 bases, with 12 bases spanning the gap. CDR1 and CDR2 (germline): SGHAT, FQNNGV. The CDR3 loop reads CASSLEGRDLLFF. CDR3 DNA sequence: TGTGCCAGCAGCTTAGAAGGGAGGGATTTACTGTTTTTT.

The chain joins TRBV5-8 to TRBJ1-5; D gene unclear. Germline values: CDR1 SGHTS, CDR2 YDEGEE. The CDR3 contains 16 residues. Deletions cut 1 base from V and 5 bases from J, with 16 bases between. This chain's CDR3 is CASSLRQMVFDQPQHF. Written as DNA, the CDR3 is TGTGCCAGCAGCTTGAGGCAGATGGTTTTCGATCAGCCCCAGCATTTT.

V gene TRBV11-3 combines with J gene TRBJ1-1; D gene unclear. Germline V CDR1 and CDR2: SGHNT, YENEEA. V was clipped by 3 bases and J by 4 bases, with 12 bases between them. The CDR3 length is 14 residues. The CDR3 nucleotides are TGTGCCAGCAGCTTGAACAGTTTGGGCACTGAAGCTTTCTTT. Translation: CASSLNSLGTEAFF.

The chain is built from TRBV6-1 and TRBJ2-3, with TRBD1 identical over 7 bases. Germline trimming cut 6 bases from V and 0 bases from J; bases unmatched to any gene: 6. Germline CDR1 reads MNHNS; CDR2 reads SASEGT. The CDR3 covers 15 residues. CDR3 amino acids: CASSDTGASTDTQYF. CDR3 nucleotide sequence: TGTGCCAGCAGCGATACAGGGGCTAGCACAGATACGCAGTATTTT.

This chain joins TRBV2 and TRBJ2-7; 9 bases line up with TRBD1. With 6 bases clipped from V and 4 bases from J, the junction kept 7 bases outside the gene matches. This CDR3 is built from 14 residues. Looked up from germline, CDR1 is SNHLY and CDR2 is FYNNEI. CDR3 sequence: CASRVGQGRYEQYF. The CDR3 region has the DNA TGTGCCAGCAGAGTGGGACAGGGAAGGTACGAGCAGTACTTC.

J is TRBJ2-1 and V is TRBV29-1, with 11 nucleotides matching TRBD1. Per the germline V gene, CDR1 is SQVTM and CDR2 is ANQGSEA. V was clipped by 6 bases and J by 2 bases; unmatched bases: 3. This CDR3 region has 14 residues. CDR3 loop: CSVLGQGAYNEQFF. Here the CDR3 DNA reads TGCAGCGTACTGGGACAGGGGGCCTACAATGAGCAGTTCTTC.

This chain connects TRBV11-2 to TRBJ2-7; 9 nucleotides line up with TRBD2. Per the germline V gene, CDR1 is SGHAT and CDR2 is FQNNGV. Germline trimming cut 1 base from V and 5 bases from J; bases unmatched to any gene: 9. There are 16 residues in the CDR3. The CDR3 DNA reads as TGTGCCAGCAGCTTAGGGAGGGGGACTAGCTCTCACGAGCAGTACTTC. This gives the protein CASSLGRGTSSHEQYF.

This rearrangement joins TRBV6-4 to TRBJ1-1; D is unclear. The CDR3 runs to 14 residues. Germline-derived CDR1 and CDR2 are MRHNA and SNTAGT. The V end was cut by 2 bases, the J end by 2 bases, with 9 bases between. CDR3 nucleotides: TGTGCCAGCAGTGACCGGCCGGGAAACACTGAAGCTTTCTTT. This encodes CASSDRPGNTEAFF.

The chain has TRBV21-1 and TRBJ1-1. TRBV21-1 is labeled a pseudogene. The CDR3 is 15 amino acids. The CDR3 bases are TGTGCCAGCAGCACGTTACAGGGGAGGGACACTGAAGCTTTCTTT. Translated, it gives CASSTLQGRDTEAFF.

V usage is TRBV29-1 and J usage is TRBJ1-5; the D gene is possibly TRBD1 (5 bases). Per germline, CDR1 SQVTM and CDR2 ANQGSEA. The CDR3 is 13 amino acids. Trimming cost V 4 bases and J 5 bases, with 12 bases left between them. CDR3 sequence: CSVVGGTDQPQHF. CDR3 DNA sequence: TGCAGCGTTGTGGGGGGGACTGATCAGCCCCAGCATTTT. Looking up the rest from reference TRBV29-1 and TRBJ1-5 gives the full variable domain: SAVISQKPSRDICQRGTSLTIQCQVDSQVTMMFWYRQQPGQSLTLIATANQGSEATYESGFVIDKFPISRPNLTFSTLTVSNMSPEDSSIYLCSVVGGTDQPQHFGDGTRLSIL.

Points on this clone: The CDR3 end shows no conserved phenylalanine or tryptophan, and so a read error is likely. Because the CDR3's place on the DNA is in doubt, the DNA is left out and the CDR3 is given as listed by TCRdb. V gene TRBV7-8 combines with J gene TRBJ2-4; the table's D gene call, TRBD1, was not cross checked with the DNA. Both ends counted, the CDR3 spans 14 residues. Germline loops: CDR1 SGHVS, CDR2 FQNEAQ. Here the CDR3 reads CASSPTAWTVPLTL.

V gene TRBV19 combines with J gene TRBJ2-5, with 10 nucleotides matching TRBD1. The junction had 5 bases not matched to a gene; V was cut back by 3 bases and J by 4 bases. The V gene's germline CDR1 is LNHDA and CDR2 SQIVND (reference sequence). This CDR3 has 15 residues. DNA for the CDR3: TGTGCCAGTAGTATTGGGACAGGGGTTATAGAGACCCAGTACTTC. This translates into CASSIGTGVIETQYF.

The V and J genes are TRBV2 and TRBJ1-2; 9 nucleotides match TRBD1. Trimming removed 6 bases from V and 7 bases from J; junction bases left unmatched: 12. CDR1 is SNHLY and CDR2 is FYNNEI in the germline V gene. This CDR3 comprises 15 residues. The CDR3 reads CASSPTGTGWGGYTF. Here the CDR3 DNA reads TGTGCCAGCAGCCCCACCGGGACAGGGTGGGGTGGCTACACCTTC.

The chain links TRBV27 to TRBJ1-4; 8 nucleotides align to TRBD1. Germline loops: CDR1 MNHEY, CDR2 SMNVEV (reference sequence). V was pared by 5 bases and J by 7 bases, with 9 bases of the junction left unmatched. The CDR3 consists of 15 residues. For the CDR3, the DNA is TGTGCCAGCAGTCCCTTGAGACAGGGGCCTGAAAAACTGTTTTTT. Protein product: CASSPLRQGPEKLFF.

The V and J genes are TRBV30 and TRBJ2-5; TRBD2 aligns across 7 bases. Trimming cost V 3 bases and J 2 bases; bases outside gene matches: 9. Germline V gene data show CDR1 as GTSNPN and CDR2 as SVGIG (reference sequence). CDR3 length: 15 amino acids. The CDR3 here is CAWSDPGGFQETQYF. The CDR3 DNA follows: TGTGCCTGGAGCGATCCGGGAGGCTTTCAAGAGACCCAGTACTTC.

The chain carries TRBV4-3 and TRBJ2-3; 9 positions match TRBD2. The CDR3 sequence is 16 residues long. Germline values: CDR1 LGHNA, CDR2 YSLEER. Trimming cost V 0 bases and J 7 bases; bases outside gene matches: 8. CDR3 amino acids: CASSQDRAGGFHTQYF. As DNA, the CDR3 is TGCGCCAGCAGCCAAGATCGGGCGGGGGGGTTTCATACGCAGTATTTT.

The chain carries TRBV7-3 and TRBJ2-5, with D perhaps given as TRBD1 or TRBD2 (6 bases each). CDR1 SGHTA and CDR2 FQGTGA come from the germline V gene. The CDR3 is made up of 13 amino acids. Trimming stripped 5 bases from V and 4 bases from J, with 11 bases between. CDR3 region: CASSRRGRETQYF. CDR3 bases: TGTGCCAGCAGCCGACGGGGGCGAGAGACCCAGTACTTC.